This is a list of T cell receptor beta chains from one sample in a study of metastatic and nonmetastatic thyroid tumors. Using MiXCR, TCRdb reanalyzed the PCR reads. The sample has tens of thousands of clones, 20% to 30% seen once. The sample taken for sequencing was tumor tissue. Source of these receptors: a male donor with papillary thyroid cancer or a benign thyroid nodule (not recorded which). Some clones in this sample may be carry-over from other donors' samples. The conserved cysteine and the conserved F or W are not part of the CDR3 here. D genes are given only for firm matches.

j_gene	len	d_gene	v_gene	CDR3aa
TRBJ1-5	13	NA	TRBV6-6	ASSYSPDANQPQH
TRBJ1-2	13	NA	TRBV5-8	AKSSTGEANYGYT
TRBJ2-7	12	TRBD2	TRBV6-2/TRBV6-3	ASSRAGCRYEQY
TRBJ2-3	13	TRBD2	TRBV4-2	ASSQGAGVSDTQY
TRBJ2-2	13	TRBD2	TRBV6-4	ASRRGSGSTGELF
TRBJ2-1	14	TRBD2	TRBV30	AWSVYGTRVYNEQF
TRBJ2-1	9	NA	TRBV20-1	SAQKRNEQF
TRBJ2-3	10	NA	TRBV7-2	ASSLNADTQY
TRBJ2-3	15	TRBD2	TRBV27	ASSWDMREGSTDTQY
TRBJ1-1	10	NA	TRBV11-2	ASRQQNTEAF
TRBJ2-5	13	TRBD2	TRBV4-2	ASSQDTSGSETQY
TRBJ2-5	12	NA	TRBV6-1	ASSIRGGGETQY
TRBJ2-7	12	NA	TRBV11-3	ASSYRDTTYEQY
TRBJ1-3	13	NA	TRBV30	AWRYEPGRRNTIY
TRBJ2-5	11	NA	TRBV27	ASRRQNQETQY
TRBJ1-2	12	NA	TRBV28	ASSLIPGSLGYT
TRBJ2-7	12	TRBD1	TRBV6-1	ASSEMGQFYEQY
TRBJ1-1	13	TRBD1	TRBV5-1	ASSSLGTGNTEAF
TRBJ2-7	11	NA	TRBV10-1	ASSPVRTYDQY
TRBJ1-2	10	TRBD1	TRBV12-3/TRBV12-4	ASRLDRDGYT
TRBJ1-5	12	NA	TRBV25-1	ASSGPYSNQPQH
TRBJ1-2	13	NA	TRBV28	ASSATPSGIGGYT
TRBJ2-1	12	TRBD2	TRBV20-1	SAPTSGSWNEQF
TRBJ2-4	10	NA	TRBV6-5	AGSYSGERSY
TRBJ2-7	14	TRBD1	TRBV4-1	ASSQGTGAITYEQY
TRBJ2-1	15	NA	TRBV6-1	ASSESKGTRRSNEQF
TRBJ2-3	11	NA	TRBV7-2	ASSSRDRDTQY
TRBJ2-1	13	TRBD2	TRBV9	ASSYSGSSYNEQF
TRBJ2-3	13	TRBD2	TRBV10-2	ASSPGLSSTDTQY
TRBJ2-5	13	NA	TRBV11-2	ASGQRDQRFRTQY
TRBJ2-3	11	NA	TRBV6-2/TRBV6-3	ASSGSESDTQY
TRBJ1-1	11	NA	TRBV7-6	ASSSSLNTEAF
TRBJ2-2	13	TRBD2	TRBV7-3	ANYRGLANTGELF
TRBJ1-2	13	NA	TRBV14	ASSQDHRFRYGYT
TRBJ1-5	16	TRBD1	TRBV20-1	SARGGQGFSYSNQPQH